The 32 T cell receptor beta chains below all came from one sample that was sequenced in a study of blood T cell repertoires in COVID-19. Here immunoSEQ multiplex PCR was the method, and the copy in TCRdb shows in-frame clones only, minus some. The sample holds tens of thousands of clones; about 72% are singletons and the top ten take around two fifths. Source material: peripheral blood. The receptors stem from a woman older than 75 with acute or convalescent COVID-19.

The CDR3 DNA follows: TGTGCCAGCAGCTTGGTCGCGTTTAACACTGAAGCTTTCTTT. Its protein product is CASSLVAFNTEAFF. The genes are TRBV5-5 and TRBJ1-1, with D unresolved. V lost 0 bases, J lost 2 bases, and 8 bases lay in between. The CDR3 runs 14 residues. Looked up from germline, CDR1 is SGHKS and CDR2 is YYEKEE (reference sequence).

The CDR3 bases are TGTGCCAGCAGACGCCAGGGGCCGAACACTGAAGCTTTCTTT. Translation: CASRRQGPNTEAFF. The genes are TRBV27 and TRBJ1-1; perhaps TRBD1 as D (6 bases). The CDR3 covers 14 residues. V gave up 6 bases and J gave up 1 base, with 12 bases separating them. Germline assignment: CDR1 MNHEY and CDR2 SMNVEV (reference sequence).

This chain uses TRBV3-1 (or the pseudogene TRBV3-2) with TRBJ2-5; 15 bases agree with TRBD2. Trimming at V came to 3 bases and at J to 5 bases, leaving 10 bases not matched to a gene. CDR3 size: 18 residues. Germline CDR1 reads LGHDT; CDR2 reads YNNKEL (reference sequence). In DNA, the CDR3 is TGTGCCAGCAGCCAGGCCGGACTAGCGGGAGGGCCCGGGGAGACCCAGTACTTC. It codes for CASSQAGLAGGPGETQYF.

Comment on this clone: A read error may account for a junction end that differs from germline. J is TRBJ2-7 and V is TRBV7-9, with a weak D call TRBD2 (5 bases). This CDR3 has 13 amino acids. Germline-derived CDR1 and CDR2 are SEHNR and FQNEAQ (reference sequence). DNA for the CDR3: TGTGCCAGCAGCCCCCCCCTAGACTACGAGCAGTACTTT. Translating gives CASSPPLDYEQYF.

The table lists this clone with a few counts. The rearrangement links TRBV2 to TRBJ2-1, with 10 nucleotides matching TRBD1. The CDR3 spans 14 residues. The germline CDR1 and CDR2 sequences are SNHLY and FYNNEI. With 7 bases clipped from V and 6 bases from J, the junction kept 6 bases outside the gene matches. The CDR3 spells CASNERTGGNEQFF. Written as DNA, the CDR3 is TGTGCCAGCAATGAGAGGACAGGGGGCAATGAGCAGTTCTTC.

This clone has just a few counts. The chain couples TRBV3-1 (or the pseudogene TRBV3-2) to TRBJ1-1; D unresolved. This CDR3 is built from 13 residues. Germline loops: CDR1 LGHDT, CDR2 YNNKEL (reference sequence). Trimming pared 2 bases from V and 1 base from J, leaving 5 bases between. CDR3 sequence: CASSQHRNTEAFF. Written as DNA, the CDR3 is TGTGCCAGCAGCCAACACAGGAACACTGAAGCTTTCTTT.

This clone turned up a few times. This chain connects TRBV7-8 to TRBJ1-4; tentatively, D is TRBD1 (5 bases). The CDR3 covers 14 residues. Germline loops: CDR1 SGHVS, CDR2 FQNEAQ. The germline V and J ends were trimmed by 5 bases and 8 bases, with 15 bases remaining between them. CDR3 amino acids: CASSPPGADEKLFF. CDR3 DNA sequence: TGTGCCAGCAGCCCCCCTGGGGCTGACGAAAAACTGTTTTTT.

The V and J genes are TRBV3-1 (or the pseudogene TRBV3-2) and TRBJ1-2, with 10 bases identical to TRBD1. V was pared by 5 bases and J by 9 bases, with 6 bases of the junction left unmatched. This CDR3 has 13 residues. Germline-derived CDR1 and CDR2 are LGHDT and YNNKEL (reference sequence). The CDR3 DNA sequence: TGTGCCAGCAGCTTCCGGGACAGGGGTAGCTACACCTTC. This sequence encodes CASSFRDRGSYTF.

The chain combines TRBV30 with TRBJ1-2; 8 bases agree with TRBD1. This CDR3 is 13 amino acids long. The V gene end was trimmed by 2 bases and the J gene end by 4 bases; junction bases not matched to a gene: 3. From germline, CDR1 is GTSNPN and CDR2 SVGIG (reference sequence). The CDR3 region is CAWSLQGGYGYTF. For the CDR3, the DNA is TGTGCCTGGAGTCTACAGGGGGGCTATGGCTACACCTTC.

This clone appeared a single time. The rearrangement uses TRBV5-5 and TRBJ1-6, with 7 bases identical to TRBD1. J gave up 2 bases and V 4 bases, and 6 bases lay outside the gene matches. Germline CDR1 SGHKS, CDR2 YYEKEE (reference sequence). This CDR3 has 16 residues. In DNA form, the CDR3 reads TGTGCCAGCAGCCTACGACAGGGCCCCTATAATTCACCCCTCCACTTT. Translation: CASSLRQGPYNSPLHF.

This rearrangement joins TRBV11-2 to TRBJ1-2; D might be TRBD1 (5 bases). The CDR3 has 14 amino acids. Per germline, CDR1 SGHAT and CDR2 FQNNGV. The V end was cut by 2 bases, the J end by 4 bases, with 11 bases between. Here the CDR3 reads CASSLMTAGYGYTF. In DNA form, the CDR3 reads TGTGCCAGCAGCTTAATGACAGCGGGCTATGGCTACACCTTC. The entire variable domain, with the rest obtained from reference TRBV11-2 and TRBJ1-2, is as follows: EAGVAQSPRYKIIEKRQSVAFWCNPISGHATLYWYQQILGQGPKLLIQFQNNGVVDDSQLPKDRFSAERLKGVDSTLKIQPAKLEDSAVYLCASSLMTAGYGYTFGSGTRLTVV.

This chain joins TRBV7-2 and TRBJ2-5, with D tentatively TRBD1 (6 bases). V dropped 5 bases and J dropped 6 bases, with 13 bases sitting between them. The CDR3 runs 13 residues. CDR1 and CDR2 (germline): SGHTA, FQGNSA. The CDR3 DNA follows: TGTGCCAGCAGCCCGCAGGGGAGTCAGACCCAGTACTTC. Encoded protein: CASSPQGSQTQYF.

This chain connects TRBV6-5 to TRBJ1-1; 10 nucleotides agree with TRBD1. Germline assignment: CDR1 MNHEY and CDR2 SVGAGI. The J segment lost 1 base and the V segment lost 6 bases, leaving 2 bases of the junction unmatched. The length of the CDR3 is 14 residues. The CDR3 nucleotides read TGTGCCAGCAGAAGGGACAGGGGGAACACTGAAGCTTTCTTT. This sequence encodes CASRRDRGNTEAFF.

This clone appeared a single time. As DNA, the CDR3 is TGTGCCAGCAGTGAAGCGCCCAGTAATGAAAAACTGTTTTTT. Translated: CASSEAPSNEKLFF. The V gene is TRBV6-1, the J gene TRBJ1-4; D gene ambiguous. Per germline, CDR1 MNHNS and CDR2 SASEGT. CDR3 length: 14 residues. V lost 0 bases and J 4 bases, leaving 6 bases between the germline ends.

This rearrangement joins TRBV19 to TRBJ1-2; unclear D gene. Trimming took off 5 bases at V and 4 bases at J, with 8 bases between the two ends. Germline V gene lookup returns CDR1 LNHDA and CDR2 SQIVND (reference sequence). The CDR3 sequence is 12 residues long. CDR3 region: CASSGGLYGYTF. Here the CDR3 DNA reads TGTGCCAGTAGTGGTGGCCTCTATGGCTACACCTTC.

In DNA, the CDR3 is TGTGCCAGCTCACCAGGGCAGGGCGCTGAAGCTTTCTTT. Encoded protein: CASSPGQGAEAFF. This chain links TRBV18 with TRBJ1-1; possibly TRBD1 for D (5 bases). The CDR3 is 13 amino acids. V gave up 2 bases and J gave up 6 bases, with 10 bases separating them. Germline-derived CDR1 and CDR2 are KGHSH and LQKENI.

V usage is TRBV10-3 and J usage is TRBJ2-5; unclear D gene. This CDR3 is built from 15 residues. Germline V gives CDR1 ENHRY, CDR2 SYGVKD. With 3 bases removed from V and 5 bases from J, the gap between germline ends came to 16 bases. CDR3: CAISEEWSIRETQYF. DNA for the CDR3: TGTGCCATCAGTGAAGAGTGGTCGATTCGGGAGACCCAGTACTTC.

CDR3 region: CAWSVLAGAYNEQFF. For the CDR3, the DNA is TGTGCCTGGAGTGTGCTAGCGGGAGCATACAATGAGCAGTTCTTC. The chain couples TRBV30 to TRBJ2-1, with TRBD2 matching over 10 bases. The germline gives CDR1 GTSNPN, CDR2 SVGIG (reference sequence). CDR3 length: 15 amino acids. V lost 0 bases to trimming and J lost 4 bases; unmatched junction nucleotides: 3.

The DNA for the CDR3 is TGTGCCAGCAGCCAAGACACCTACTCTGGAAACACCATATATTTT. It yields the protein CASSQDTYSGNTIYF. The chain employs TRBV3-1 (or the pseudogene TRBV3-2) and TRBJ1-3; D remains unclear. V shed 0 bases and J shed 0 bases, with 6 bases lying between them. Germline V gene lookup returns CDR1 LGHDT and CDR2 YNNKEL (reference sequence). This CDR3 region has 15 residues.

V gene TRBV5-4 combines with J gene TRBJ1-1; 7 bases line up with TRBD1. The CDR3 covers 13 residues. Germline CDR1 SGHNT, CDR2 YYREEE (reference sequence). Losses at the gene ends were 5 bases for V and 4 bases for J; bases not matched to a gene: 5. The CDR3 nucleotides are TGTGCCAGCAGTGGCGACAGGGCCACTGAAGCTTTCTTT. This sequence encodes CASSGDRATEAFF.

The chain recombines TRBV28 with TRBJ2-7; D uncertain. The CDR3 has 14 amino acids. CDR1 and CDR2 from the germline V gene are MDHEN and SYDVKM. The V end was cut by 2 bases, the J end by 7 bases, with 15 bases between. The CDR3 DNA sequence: TGTGCCAGCAGTTTAGTCGCGCCCTTCGGGGAGCAGTACTTC. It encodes CASSLVAPFGEQYF.

CDR3 protein: CASSFGLVSTTGELFF. The CDR3 DNA reads TGCGCCAGCAGCTTCGGACTAGTTTCCACCACCGGGGAGCTGTTTTTT. V is TRBV5-1 and J is TRBJ2-2; 7 bases fit TRBD2. Germline trimming cut 2 bases from V and 4 bases from J; bases unmatched to any gene: 8. Per the germline V gene, CDR1 is SGHRS and CDR2 is YFSETQ. The CDR3 is made up of 16 amino acids.

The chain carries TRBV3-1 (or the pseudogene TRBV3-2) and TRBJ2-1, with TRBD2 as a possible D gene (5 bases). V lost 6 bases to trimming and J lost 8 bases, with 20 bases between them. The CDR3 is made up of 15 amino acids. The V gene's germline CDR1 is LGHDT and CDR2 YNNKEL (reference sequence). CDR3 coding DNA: TGTGCCAGCAGACCCAAGGGAGAAGCGGTGCATGAGCAGTTCTTC. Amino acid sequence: CASRPKGEAVHEQFF.

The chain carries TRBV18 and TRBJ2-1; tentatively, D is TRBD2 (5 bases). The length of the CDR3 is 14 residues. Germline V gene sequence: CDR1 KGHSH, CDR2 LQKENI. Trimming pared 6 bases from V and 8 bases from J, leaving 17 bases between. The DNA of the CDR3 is TGTGCCAGCTCCCCCGGGATCAATGGGGATGAGCAGTTCTTC. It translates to CASSPGINGDEQFF.

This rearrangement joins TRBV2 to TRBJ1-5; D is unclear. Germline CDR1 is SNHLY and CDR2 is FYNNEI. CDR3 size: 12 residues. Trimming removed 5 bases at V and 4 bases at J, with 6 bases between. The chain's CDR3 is CASSRPNQPQHF. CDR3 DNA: TGTGCCAGCAGTCGTCCTAATCAGCCCCAGCATTTT.

The chain's CDR3 is CASSLNRDQPQHF. In DNA, the CDR3 is TGTGCCAGCAGCTTGAACAGGGACCAGCCCCAGCATTTT. The V and J genes are TRBV5-6 and TRBJ1-5; tentative D call: TRBD1 (6 bases). The CDR3 consists of 13 residues. Trimming removed 1 base at V and 7 bases at J, with 9 bases between. CDR1 SGHDT and CDR2 YYEEEE come from the germline V gene.

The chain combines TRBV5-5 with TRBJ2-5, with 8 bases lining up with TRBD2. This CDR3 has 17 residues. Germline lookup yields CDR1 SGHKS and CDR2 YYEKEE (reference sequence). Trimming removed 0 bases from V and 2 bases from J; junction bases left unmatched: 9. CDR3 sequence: CASSLAHPSGPQETQYF. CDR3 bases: TGTGCCAGCAGCTTGGCCCATCCTAGCGGGCCACAAGAGACCCAGTACTTC. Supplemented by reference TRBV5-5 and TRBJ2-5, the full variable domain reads DAGVTQSPTHLIKTRGQQVTLRCSPISGHKSVSWYQQVLGQGPQFIFQYYEKEERGRGNFPDRFSARQFPNYSSELNVNALLLGDSALYLCASSLAHPSGPQETQYFGPGTRLLVL.

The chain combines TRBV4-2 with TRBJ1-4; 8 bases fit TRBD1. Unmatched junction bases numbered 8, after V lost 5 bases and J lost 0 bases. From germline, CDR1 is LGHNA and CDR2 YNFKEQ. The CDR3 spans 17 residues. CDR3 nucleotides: TGTGCCAGCAGCGACAGGGGATGGGGTGCAACTAATGAAAAACTGTTTTTT. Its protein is CASSDRGWGATNEKLFF.

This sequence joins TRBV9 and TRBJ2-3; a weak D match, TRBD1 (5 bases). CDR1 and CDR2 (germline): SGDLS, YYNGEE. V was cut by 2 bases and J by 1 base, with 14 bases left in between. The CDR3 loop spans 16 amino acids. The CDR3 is CASSVALSRGTDTQYF. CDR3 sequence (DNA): TGTGCCAGCAGCGTGGCCCTCTCCAGGGGCACAGATACGCAGTATTTT.

Here the CDR3 DNA reads TGTGCCAGCAGCTTAGGAGCAGGGGAGTACGAGCAGTACTTC. It specifies CASSLGAGEYEQYF. The V call is TRBV7-8, the J call TRBJ2-7; D possibly corresponds to TRBD1 (6 bases). The germline V gene has CDR1 SGHVS and CDR2 FQNEAQ. V lost 1 base, J lost 4 bases, and 11 bases lay in between. There are 14 residues in the CDR3.

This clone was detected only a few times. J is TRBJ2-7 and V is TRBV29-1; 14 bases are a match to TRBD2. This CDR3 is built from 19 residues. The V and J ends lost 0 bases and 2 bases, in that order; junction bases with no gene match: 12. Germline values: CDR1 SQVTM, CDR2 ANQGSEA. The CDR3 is CSVEEGGWTSGRMTYEQYF. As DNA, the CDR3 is TGCAGCGTTGAAGAGGGGGGTTGGACTAGCGGGAGGATGACCTACGAGCAGTACTTC.

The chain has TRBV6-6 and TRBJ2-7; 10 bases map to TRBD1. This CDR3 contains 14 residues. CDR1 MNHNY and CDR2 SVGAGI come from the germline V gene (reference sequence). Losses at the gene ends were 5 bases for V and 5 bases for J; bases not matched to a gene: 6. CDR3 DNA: TGTGCCAGCAGTCAAGGGACAGGGGCCGACGAGCAGTACTTC. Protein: CASSQGTGADEQYF.